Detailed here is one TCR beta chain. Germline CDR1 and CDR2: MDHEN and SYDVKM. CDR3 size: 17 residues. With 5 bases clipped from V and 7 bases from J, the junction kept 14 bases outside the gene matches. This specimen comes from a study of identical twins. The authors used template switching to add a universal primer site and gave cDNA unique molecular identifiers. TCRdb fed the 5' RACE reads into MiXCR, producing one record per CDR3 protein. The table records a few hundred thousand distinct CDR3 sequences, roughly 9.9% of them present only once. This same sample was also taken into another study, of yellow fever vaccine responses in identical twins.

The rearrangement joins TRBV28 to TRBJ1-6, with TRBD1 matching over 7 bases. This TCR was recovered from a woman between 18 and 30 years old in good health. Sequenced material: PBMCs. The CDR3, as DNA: TGTGCCAGCAGTCCAGTATTATCAGGGGGTGGCAATTCACCCCTCCACTTT. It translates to CASSPVLSGGGNSPLHF. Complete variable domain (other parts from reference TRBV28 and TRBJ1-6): DVKVTQSSRYLVKRTGEKVFLECVQDMDHENMFWYRQDPGLGLRLIYFSYDVKMKEKGDIPEGYSVSREKKERFSLILESASTNQTSMYLCASSPVLSGGGNSPLHFGNGTRLTVT.